Reported below is one TCR beta chain. What it recognizes is unknown. These data are taken from a study of beta chain features in type 1 diabetes. Looking at the study overall: Sorted cells, around 100 million in number, were examined across all samples. General study results and limits: No resolution was reached here on whether HLA type influences TCRB rearrangement. Significant though moderate, a shortening of TCRB CDR3s appeared in all four CD4+ subsets of Type 1 diabetes patients.

V shed 4 bases and J 2 bases; nucleotides not matched to a gene: 5. Looked up from germline, CDR1 is SGHTA and CDR2 is FQGNSA. The CDR3 covers 17 residues. Expressed TCRB transcripts were sequenced because the entire RNA isolate underwent reverse transcription. The protocol was immunoSEQ multiplex PCR, while the TCRdb copy is restricted to in-frame clones and leaves out a portion. The table shows around 350,000 clones, with roughly 12% occurring only once. The source is a man between 18 and 29 years old in good health. What was sequenced was naive CD4+ T cells from blood. The chain links TRBV7-2 to TRBJ2-3, with 14 bases matching TRBD2. DNA for the CDR3: TGTGCCAGCAGCTGGAGACTAGCGGGGGGGACCACAGATACGCAGTATTTT. Translation gives CASSWRLAGGTTDTQYF.